This is a list of T cell receptor beta chains from one sample in a study of OX40 agonist ivuxolimab in advanced cancers. The data were produced by immunoSEQ multiplex PCR, yet TCRdb's version contains in-frame clones alone and is incomplete. The repertoire consists of approximately 79,000 clones, with around 86% occurring once and the leading ten covering about 2.5%. The sample was CD4+ or CD8+ T cells sorted from blood, taken in a trial of the OX40 agonist ivuxolimab. These receptors were collected from an adult with an advanced solid tumor such as melanoma, head and neck, liver or kidney cancer. The CDR3 runs from the conserved cysteine through the conserved F or W. A D gene is named only where the DNA matches it firmly. Where a row states a size, it is once, few, many or the class of an expanded clone; other rows omit it.

v_gene: TRBV7-2; abundance: .; d_gene: TRBD2; j_gene: TRBJ2-2; CDR3nt: TGTGCCAGCAGCCCCCCAAGGGCTAGCGGGGAGACCGGGGAGCTGTTTTTT; CDR3aa: CASSPPRASGETGELFF
v_gene: TRBV5-1; abundance: .; d_gene: .; j_gene: TRBJ1-1; CDR3nt: TGCGCCAGCCGCCCGGGGGGGAACACTGAAGCTTTCTTT; CDR3aa: CASRPGGNTEAFF
v_gene: TRBV27; abundance: .; d_gene: .; j_gene: TRBJ2-5; CDR3nt: TGTGCCAGCAGTTTATCGAAGGTGGAACAAGAGACCCAGTACTTC; CDR3aa: CASSLSKVEQETQYF
v_gene: TRBV21-1; abundance: .; d_gene: .; j_gene: TRBJ2-2; CDR3nt: TGTGCCAGCAGCAAAGCGGGGGACAGGGGATCCGGTAACACCGGGGAGCTGTTTTTT; CDR3aa: CASSKAGDRGSGNTGELFF
v_gene: TRBV2; abundance: .; d_gene: .; j_gene: TRBJ1-2; CDR3nt: TGTGCCAGCAGTGTTCATGCGGACGGCCCCTATGGCTACACCTTC; CDR3aa: CASSVHADGPYGYTF
v_gene: TRBV2; abundance: .; d_gene: .; j_gene: TRBJ2-7; CDR3nt: TGTGCCAGCACGCCGACAGGCCAATCCTACGAGCAGTACTTC; CDR3aa: CASTPTGQSYEQYF
v_gene: TRBV10-3; abundance: .; d_gene: TRBD1; j_gene: TRBJ2-7; CDR3nt: TGTGCCATCAAGGGACAGGGAACCGAGCAGTACTTC; CDR3aa: CAIKGQGTEQYF
v_gene: TRBV4-3; abundance: .; d_gene: .; j_gene: TRBJ2-7; CDR3nt: TGCGCCAGCAGCCAAGTAGAGGGGTCGGGCGAGCAGTACTTC; CDR3aa: CASSQVEGSGEQYF
v_gene: TRBV9; abundance: .; d_gene: .; j_gene: TRBJ2-5; CDR3nt: TGTGCCAGCAGCTTGGGGCAGGCTCCAGAGACCCAGTACTTC; CDR3aa: CASSLGQAPETQYF
v_gene: TRBV4-3; abundance: .; d_gene: .; j_gene: TRBJ2-3; CDR3nt: TGCGCCAGCAGCCCGAGGACAGCGGGGGATACGCAGTATTTT; CDR3aa: CASSPRTAGDTQYF
v_gene: TRBV7-9; abundance: .; d_gene: .; j_gene: TRBJ2-3; CDR3nt: TGTGCCAGCAGCGGATACAGGGAGTTTAGCACAGATACGCAGTATTTT; CDR3aa: CASSGYREFSTDTQYF
v_gene: TRBV21-1; abundance: .; d_gene: .; j_gene: TRBJ1-1; CDR3nt: TGTGCCAACCCTCAGGTGTGGCCTGCCGCTTTCTTT; CDR3aa: CANPQVWPAAFF
v_gene: TRBV28; abundance: .; d_gene: .; j_gene: TRBJ1-5; CDR3nt: TGTGCCAGCAGTTTACCGGTTTCGGCCAATCAGCCCCAGCATTTT; CDR3aa: CASSLPVSANQPQHF
v_gene: TRBV20-1; abundance: few; d_gene: .; j_gene: TRBJ2-4; CDR3nt: TGCAGTGTCCGGGGTGAAAACATTCAGTACTTC; CDR3aa: CSVRGENIQYF
v_gene: TRBV5-1; abundance: .; d_gene: TRBD2; j_gene: TRBJ2-1; CDR3nt: TGCGCCAGCAGCTTCGACGGGGGGACGTACAATGAGCAGTTCTTC; CDR3aa: CASSFDGGTYNEQFF
v_gene: TRBV30; abundance: .; d_gene: TRBD1; j_gene: TRBJ2-2; CDR3nt: TGTGCCTGGGACAGGGGGCCGAACACCGGGGAGCTGTTTTTT; CDR3aa: CAWDRGPNTGELFF
v_gene: TRBV9; abundance: once; d_gene: .; j_gene: TRBJ1-5; CDR3nt: TGTGCCAGCAGCGTAGGGACAGTCAATCAGCCCCAGCATTTT; CDR3aa: CASSVGTVNQPQHF
v_gene: TRBV30; abundance: .; d_gene: .; j_gene: TRBJ1-1; CDR3nt: TGTGCCTGGAGTGTACTCCTTAATGAAGCTTTCTTT; CDR3aa: CAWSVLLNEAFF
v_gene: TRBV11-2; abundance: .; d_gene: TRBD2; j_gene: TRBJ2-1; CDR3nt: TGTGCCGCCACCGGGGGGGGCGATGAGCAGTTCTTC; CDR3aa: CAATGGGDEQFF
v_gene: TRBV4-3; abundance: .; d_gene: .; j_gene: TRBJ2-5; CDR3nt: TGCGCCAGCAGCCAAGAGGCCAGGGAGACCCAGTACTTC; CDR3aa: CASSQEARETQYF
v_gene: TRBV18; abundance: .; d_gene: TRBD1; j_gene: TRBJ1-1; CDR3nt: TGTGCCAGCTCACCCGGGCAGGGGGGTTGGAACACTGAAGCTTTCTTT; CDR3aa: CASSPGQGGWNTEAFF
v_gene: TRBV27; abundance: .; d_gene: .; j_gene: TRBJ2-4; CDR3nt: TGTGCCAGCAGCCGATTCGACAGGCTAGCCAAAAACATTCAGTACTTC; CDR3aa: CASSRFDRLAKNIQYF
v_gene: TRBV28; abundance: .; d_gene: TRBD2; j_gene: TRBJ2-1; CDR3nt: TGTGCCAGCAGTCTTCGGACTAGCGGGGGGGCTGAGCAGTTCTTC; CDR3aa: CASSLRTSGGAEQFF
v_gene: TRBV28; abundance: .; d_gene: .; j_gene: TRBJ2-2; CDR3nt: TGTGCCAGCAGTTTTTGGGGCAGGGAGGACGGGGAGCTGTTTTTT; CDR3aa: CASSFWGREDGELFF
v_gene: TRBV7-2; abundance: .; d_gene: TRBD2; j_gene: TRBJ2-3; CDR3nt: TGTGCCAGCAGCTCCTCAAGCGGGAGGGCCTTCGATACGCAGTATTTT; CDR3aa: CASSSSSGRAFDTQYF
v_gene: TRBV9; abundance: .; d_gene: TRBD2; j_gene: TRBJ2-3; CDR3nt: TGTGCCAGCAGCCCTCGGACTAGCCTTGCCGCAGATACGCAGTATTTT; CDR3aa: CASSPRTSLAADTQYF
v_gene: TRBV5-8; abundance: .; d_gene: TRBD1; j_gene: TRBJ1-6; CDR3nt: TGTGCCAGCAGCTTACGGGACAGTTTTTCACCCCTCCACTTT; CDR3aa: CASSLRDSFSPLHF
v_gene: TRBV10-3; abundance: .; d_gene: .; j_gene: TRBJ1-6; CDR3nt: TGTGCCATCAGTGAAGGGCGAGCTTTAGGGAGTTCACCCCTCCACTTT; CDR3aa: CAISEGRALGSSPLHF
v_gene: TRBV5-1; abundance: .; d_gene: .; j_gene: TRBJ2-2; CDR3nt: TGCGCCAGCAACTTGGTACACTGGAACACCGGGGAGCTGTTTTTT; CDR3aa: CASNLVHWNTGELFF
v_gene: TRBV6-1; abundance: .; d_gene: .; j_gene: TRBJ2-6; CDR3nt: TGTGCCAGCAGTGAGTCGGGGGCTGGGGCCAACGTCCTGACTTTC; CDR3aa: CASSESGAGANVLTF
v_gene: TRBV7-9; abundance: .; d_gene: TRBD1; j_gene: TRBJ1-2; CDR3nt: TGTGCCAGCAGCTTGCGGGACAGGGCACACTATGGCTACACCTTC; CDR3aa: CASSLRDRAHYGYTF
v_gene: TRBV29-1; abundance: .; d_gene: .; j_gene: TRBJ1-2; CDR3nt: TGCAGCGTTGAGGACCAGGGGTTTTATGGCTACACCTTC; CDR3aa: CSVEDQGFYGYTF
v_gene: TRBV27; abundance: once; d_gene: TRBD1; j_gene: TRBJ1-2; CDR3nt: TGTGCCAGCAGTTCCGGACAGGGTGGATATGGCTACACCTTC; CDR3aa: CASSSGQGGYGYTF
v_gene: TRBV27; abundance: few; d_gene: .; j_gene: TRBJ1-6; CDR3nt: TGTGCCAGCAGGAGGGCAGAGAATAATTCACCCCTCCACTTT; CDR3aa: CASRRAENNSPLHF
v_gene: TRBV5-6; abundance: .; d_gene: TRBD1; j_gene: TRBJ1-2; CDR3nt: TGTGCCAGCAGCTTGGGGCTACAGGGGAGAGGCTACACCTTC; CDR3aa: CASSLGLQGRGYTF
v_gene: TRBV19; abundance: once; d_gene: .; j_gene: TRBJ2-2; CDR3nt: TGTGCCAGTAGTACCTACAGCTTAGTCACCGGGGAGCTGTTTTTT; CDR3aa: CASSTYSLVTGELFF
v_gene: TRBV6-1; abundance: .; d_gene: .; j_gene: TRBJ1-1; CDR3nt: TGTGCCAGCGGCCGTCAGAACACTGAAGCTTTCTTT; CDR3aa: CASGRQNTEAFF
v_gene: TRBV21-1; abundance: .; d_gene: .; j_gene: TRBJ2-2; CDR3nt: TGTGCCAGCAGCAAAGCGGGGAGCGTAACCGGGGAGCTGTTTTTT; CDR3aa: CASSKAGSVTGELFF
v_gene: TRBV5-4; abundance: .; d_gene: .; j_gene: TRBJ1-4; CDR3nt: TGTGCCAGCAGCTTGGACAGTCGTCACGAAAAACTGTTTTTT; CDR3aa: CASSLDSRHEKLFF
v_gene: TRBV7-2; abundance: .; d_gene: .; j_gene: TRBJ1-5; CDR3nt: TGTGCCAGCACCAACTTCGGGGGCAATCAGCCCCAGCATTTT; CDR3aa: CASTNFGGNQPQHF
v_gene: TRBV14; abundance: .; d_gene: .; j_gene: TRBJ1-1; CDR3nt: TGTGCCAGCAGCCAGGTACGGGCGAACACTGAAGCTTTCTTT; CDR3aa: CASSQVRANTEAFF
v_gene: TRBV6-1; abundance: .; d_gene: .; j_gene: TRBJ1-2; CDR3nt: TGTGCCAGCAGTGAACGCCTGAACTATGGCTACACCTTC; CDR3aa: CASSERLNYGYTF
v_gene: TRBV5-6; abundance: .; d_gene: .; j_gene: TRBJ2-1; CDR3nt: TGTGCCAGCAGCTTGGGCAAGCGACAGGAGCAGTTCTTC; CDR3aa: CASSLGKRQEQFF
v_gene: TRBV7-7; abundance: .; d_gene: TRBD1; j_gene: TRBJ2-5; CDR3nt: TGTGCCAGCAGCTTAGTGGGGACAGGGGGGGAGACCCAGTACTTC; CDR3aa: CASSLVGTGGETQYF
v_gene: TRBV27; abundance: .; d_gene: .; j_gene: TRBJ2-7; CDR3nt: TGTGCCAGCAGTTTACTCCAGGCCCCCTACGAGCAGTACTTC; CDR3aa: CASSLLQAPYEQYF
v_gene: TRBV19; abundance: .; d_gene: .; j_gene: TRBJ1-6; CDR3nt: TGTGCCACCCGCTCGGGGACACTATATAATTCACCCCTCCACTTT; CDR3aa: CATRSGTLYNSPLHF
v_gene: TRBV6-5; abundance: .; d_gene: .; j_gene: TRBJ2-7; CDR3nt: TGTGCCAGCAAGAGCCGGGACAACTCCTACGAGCAGTACTTC; CDR3aa: CASKSRDNSYEQYF